This TCR beta chain was identified in a study of T cell repertoires in cytomegalovirus infection (dated by TCRdb to between 2019 and 2020). Broadly, across the study: Donor HLA type was relevant to the analysis, because carriage of CMV infection together with the matching HLA type was indicated by public TCR beta signatures. Broad study findings and their caveats: Cumulative frequency of public TCR beta family members discriminated carriers of CMV infection plus the relevant HLA type in this cohort and an independent roughly 340-donor cohort. The ex vivo response was dominated by HLA-C-restricted CMV-specific TCR beta clonotypes, which also provided the single most frequent clonotype in two of eight donors.

Sequenced on an Illumina HiSeq 1500. Using fastp trimming at Q25 and MiXCR clonotype assembly, TCRdb reanalyzed the public sequencing data and kept in-frame beta chains. Merged by CDR3 protein, the rows form single entries marked with the most common genes and DNA. The sample table contains a few hundred thousand distinct CDR3 sequences; only one count was recorded for 12% to 15% of them. Of the sample, around 8.1% falls within the top ten clones. CDR1 MNHNS and CDR2 SASEGT were looked up in the germline V gene. CDR3 length: 11 amino acids, cysteine to phenylalanine. The CDR3 DNA has 33 bases and is translated from base 1. Trimming takes 7 bases off V and 7 bases off J; junction bases not matched to a gene: 3. This clonotype was observed at least ten times. No cognate antigen has been identified for it. There are no base qualities to consult, and no much larger clone falls within one base.

The sequence derives from a human donor in good health (CMV status not recorded). Some clones in this sample may be carry-over from other donors' samples. Recombination joined TRBV6-1 with TRBJ1-2; 7 of the junction bases match TRBD1. The specimen sequenced was PBMCs. Read as DNA, the sequence is TGTGCCAGCACAGGGGGTGGTGGCTACACCTTC. It specifies CASTGGGGYTF.